This TCR beta chain was documented in a study of blood T cell repertoires in COVID-19. With respect to this clone: Other nucleotide sequences in the sample specify the same CDR3.

Enrollees, about 18 to 89 years old, lived in about two dozen US areas. Cohorts were assigned according to the clinical history that participants reported. CDR3 length equals 14 residues. Per the germline V gene, CDR1 is SGHAT and CDR2 is FQNNGV. Trimming removed 5 bases from V and 5 bases from J; junction bases left unmatched: 4. Assay: immunoSEQ multiplex PCR; the TCRdb copy retains only in-frame clones and omits some. The data show fewer than 250,000 clones, approximately 80% seen once. The specimen was PBMCs or T cells enriched from blood (not recorded which). The TCR was taken from a woman aged 40 to 55 with acute COVID-19. The V gene is TRBV11-2, the J gene TRBJ1-1; the match to TRBD1 covers 11 bases. The CDR3, as DNA: TGTGCCAGCAGCCCCGGGACAGGGGGAACTGAAGCTTTCTTT. It encodes CASSPGTGGTEAFF.